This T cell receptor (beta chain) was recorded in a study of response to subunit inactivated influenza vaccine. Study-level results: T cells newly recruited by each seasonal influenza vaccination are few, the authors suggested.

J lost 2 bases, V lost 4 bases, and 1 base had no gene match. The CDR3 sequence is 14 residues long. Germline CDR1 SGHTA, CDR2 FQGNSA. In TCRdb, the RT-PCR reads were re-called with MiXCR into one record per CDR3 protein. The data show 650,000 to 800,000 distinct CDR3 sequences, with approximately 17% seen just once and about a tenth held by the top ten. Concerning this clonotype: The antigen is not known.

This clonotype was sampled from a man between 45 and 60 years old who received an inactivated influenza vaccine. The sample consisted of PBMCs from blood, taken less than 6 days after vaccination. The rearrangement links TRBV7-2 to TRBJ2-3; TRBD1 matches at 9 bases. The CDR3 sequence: CASSWDRATDTQYF. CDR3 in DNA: TGTGCCAGCAGCTGGGACAGGGCCACAGATACGCAGTATTTT.